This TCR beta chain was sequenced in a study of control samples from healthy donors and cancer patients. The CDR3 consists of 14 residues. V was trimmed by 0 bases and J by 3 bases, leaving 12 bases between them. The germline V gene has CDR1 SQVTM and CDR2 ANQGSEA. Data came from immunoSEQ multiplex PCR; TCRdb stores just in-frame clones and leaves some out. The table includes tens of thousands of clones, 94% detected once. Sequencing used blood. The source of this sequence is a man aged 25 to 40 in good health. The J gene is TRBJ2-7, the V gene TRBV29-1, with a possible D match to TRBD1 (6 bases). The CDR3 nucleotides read TGCAGCGTTGAAGATGTGGACAGTGACTACGAGCAGTACTTC. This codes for CSVEDVDSDYEQYF.